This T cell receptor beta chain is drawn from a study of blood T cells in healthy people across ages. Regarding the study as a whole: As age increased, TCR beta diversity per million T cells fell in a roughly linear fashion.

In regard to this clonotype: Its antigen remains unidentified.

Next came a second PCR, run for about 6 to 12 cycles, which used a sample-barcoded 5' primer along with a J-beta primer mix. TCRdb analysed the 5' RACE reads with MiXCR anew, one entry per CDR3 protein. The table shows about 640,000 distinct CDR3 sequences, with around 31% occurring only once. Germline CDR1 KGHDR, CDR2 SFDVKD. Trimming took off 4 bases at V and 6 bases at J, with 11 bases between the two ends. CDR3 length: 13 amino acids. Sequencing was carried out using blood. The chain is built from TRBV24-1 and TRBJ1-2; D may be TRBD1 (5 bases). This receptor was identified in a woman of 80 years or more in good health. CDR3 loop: CATSERQTDGYTF. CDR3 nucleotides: TGTGCCACCAGTGAGCGACAGACAGATGGCTACACCTTC.